The present T cell receptor beta chain was sequenced within a study of shared clonotypes between healthy human individuals. This CDR3 spans 15 amino acids. The V gene lost 8 bases and the J gene lost 6 bases, with 20 bases spanning the gap. Germline CDR1 and CDR2: MNHNY and SVGAGI (reference sequence). Running of the assay took place at deep level. Profiled with immunoSEQ multiplex PCR; TCRdb holds only in-frame clones, not every one. The table lists millions of clones, 85% to 95% of them singletons. Within Nashville, Tennessee resided all donors, each a Caucasian adult. Division of CD4+ cells produced a CD45RA+ naive subset and a CD45RA-negative memory subset.

The sequencing input was naive CD4+ T cells sorted from blood. Stated subset: CD45RA+ positively selected. The chain has TRBV6-6 and TRBJ1-5; D perhaps matches TRBD1 (5 bases). The origin of this receptor is a man aged 18 to 29 in good health. CDR3 sequence (DNA): TGTGCCAGCGAGGAGGCCGGGGGAGCGAGTCAGCCCCAGCATTTT. Protein: CASEEAGGASQPQHF.